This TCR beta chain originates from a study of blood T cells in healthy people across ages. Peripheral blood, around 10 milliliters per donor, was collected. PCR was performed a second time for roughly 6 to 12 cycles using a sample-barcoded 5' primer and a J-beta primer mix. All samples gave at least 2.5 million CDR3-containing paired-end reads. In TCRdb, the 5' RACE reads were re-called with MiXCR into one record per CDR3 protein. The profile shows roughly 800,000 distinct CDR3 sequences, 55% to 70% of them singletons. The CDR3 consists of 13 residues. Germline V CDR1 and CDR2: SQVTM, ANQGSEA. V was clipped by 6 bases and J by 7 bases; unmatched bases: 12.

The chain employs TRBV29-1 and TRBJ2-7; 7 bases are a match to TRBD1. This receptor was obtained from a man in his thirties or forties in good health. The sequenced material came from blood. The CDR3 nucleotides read TGCAGCGTCAGACAGGGAATTGTCTATGAGCAGTACTTC. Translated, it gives CSVRQGIVYEQYF.